The rows below give T cell receptor beta chains drawn from one sample of a study of blood T cell repertoires in COVID-19. Method: immunoSEQ multiplex PCR; TCRdb's copy keeps in-frame clones and lacks some. The top ten hold under 15% of the sample, which has approximately 290,000 clones, 70% to 90% seen once. Sequencing input: peripheral blood. All receptors come from a woman aged 55-69 years with acute or convalescent COVID-19. Each CDR3 is given with its conserved first and last residue. The D gene is left open where the match is weak. The size of a clone is reported for some rows only, either as once, few or many, or as a class for expanded clones.

J gene,clone size,V gene,D gene,CDR3 protein,CDR3 DNA
TRBJ1-2,-,TRBV7-9,TRBD1,CASSPGGQFYGYTF,TGTGCCAGCAGCCCAGGGGGGCAGTTCTATGGCTACACCTTC
TRBJ1-1,-,TRBV2,-,CASSEVRGVSEAFF,TGTGCCAGCAGTGAGGTCCGGGGAGTCTCTGAAGCTTTCTTT
TRBJ2-1,-,TRBV3-1/TRBV3-2,-,CASSQDGGFYNEQFF,TGTGCCAGCAGCCAAGATGGAGGGTTTTACAATGAGCAGTTCTTC
TRBJ2-7,-,TRBV28,TRBD1,CATRPTRDRPEQYF,TGTGCCACCCGCCCTACCCGGGACAGGCCCGAGCAGTACTTC
TRBJ1-4,-,TRBV3-1/TRBV3-2,-,CASSQNRVTNEKLFF,TGTGCCAGCAGCCAAAACAGGGTAACTAATGAAAAACTGTTTTTT
TRBJ2-7,-,TRBV12-5,-,CASATGGGVSYEQYF,TGTGCTAGTGCCACAGGGGGGGGAGTCTCCTACGAGCAGTACTTC
TRBJ1-1,-,TRBV20-1,-,CSANRDTEAFF,TGCAGTGCTAACAGGGACACTGAAGCTTTCTTT
TRBJ2-7,-,TRBV5-1,-,CASSLARSESYEQYF,TGCGCCAGCAGCTTGGCCAGATCAGAATCCTACGAGCAGTACTTC
TRBJ2-5,-,TRBV7-3,-,CASSVGVQETQYF,TGTGCCAGCAGCGTAGGGGTCCAAGAGACCCAGTACTTC
TRBJ1-6,-,TRBV6-2/TRBV6-3,TRBD1,CASSYGQGTLHF,TGTGCCAGCAGTTACGGACAGGGCACCCTCCACTTT
TRBJ2-1,once,TRBV27,-,CASGVYERARGEQFF,TGTGCCAGCGGAGTTTACGAGCGGGCGCGGGGTGAGCAGTTCTTC
TRBJ2-7,-,TRBV28,-,CASSPLPYEQYF,TGTGCCAGCAGTCCCCTACCCTACGAGCAGTACTTC
TRBJ2-5,-,TRBV15,-,CATSREGGAETQYF,TGTGCCACCAGCAGAGAGGGGGGAGCAGAGACCCAGTACTTC
TRBJ2-7,-,TRBV27,-,CASSLSGLSFSYEQYF,TGTGCCAGCAGTTTATCGGGACTGTCTTTCTCCTACGAGCAGTACTTC
TRBJ1-2,-,TRBV27,-,CASRRVTGIDGYTF,TGTGCCAGTCGGCGTGTTACAGGGATAGATGGCTACACCTTC
TRBJ1-2,-,TRBV4-2,-,CASSQGPGSYGYTF,TGTGCCAGCAGCCAAGGGCCGGGATCCTATGGCTACACCTTC
TRBJ1-1,few,TRBV14,-,CASRRGGSHTEAFF,TGTGCCAGCAGGAGGGGGGGTTCCCACACTGAAGCTTTCTTT
TRBJ2-1,-,TRBV7-3,TRBD1,CASSEGPGQGNNEQFF,TGTGCCAGCAGCGAGGGCCCGGGACAGGGAAACAATGAGCAGTTCTTC
TRBJ1-2,-,TRBV7-9,TRBD1,CASSWAPGQGNYGYTF,TGTGCCAGCAGCTGGGCCCCGGGACAGGGGAACTATGGCTACACCTTC
TRBJ1-6,-,TRBV7-2,-,CASSSRGAALHF,TGTGCCAGCAGCTCCAGGGGTGCGGCCCTCCACTTT
TRBJ1-4,-,TRBV12-3/TRBV12-4,TRBD1,CASRDRVNEKLFF,TGTGCCAGTCGGGACAGGGTTAATGAAAAACTGTTTTTT
TRBJ1-2,-,TRBV5-6,-,CASSLTDYGYTF,TGTGCCAGCAGCTTGACAGACTATGGCTACACCTTC
TRBJ2-1,-,TRBV6-4,TRBD1,CASSKATGGREQFF,TGTGCCAGCAGCAAGGCAACAGGGGGCAGGGAGCAGTTCTTC
TRBJ2-2,-,TRBV27,-,CASSKTGELFF,TGTGCCAGCAGCAAAACCGGGGAGCTGTTTTTT
TRBJ1-2,-,TRBV6-2/TRBV6-3,TRBD1,CASSYDLTGEGYTF,TGTGCCAGCAGTTACGACCTGACAGGGGAAGGCTACACCTTC
TRBJ2-2,-,TRBV2,TRBD2,CASSPGLAGTYTGELFF,TGTGCCAGCAGCCCCGGACTAGCGGGGACGTATACCGGGGAGCTGTTTTTT
TRBJ1-2,-,TRBV28,TRBD1,CASSLNRGYGYTF,TGTGCCAGCAGTCTCAACAGGGGGTATGGCTACACCTTC